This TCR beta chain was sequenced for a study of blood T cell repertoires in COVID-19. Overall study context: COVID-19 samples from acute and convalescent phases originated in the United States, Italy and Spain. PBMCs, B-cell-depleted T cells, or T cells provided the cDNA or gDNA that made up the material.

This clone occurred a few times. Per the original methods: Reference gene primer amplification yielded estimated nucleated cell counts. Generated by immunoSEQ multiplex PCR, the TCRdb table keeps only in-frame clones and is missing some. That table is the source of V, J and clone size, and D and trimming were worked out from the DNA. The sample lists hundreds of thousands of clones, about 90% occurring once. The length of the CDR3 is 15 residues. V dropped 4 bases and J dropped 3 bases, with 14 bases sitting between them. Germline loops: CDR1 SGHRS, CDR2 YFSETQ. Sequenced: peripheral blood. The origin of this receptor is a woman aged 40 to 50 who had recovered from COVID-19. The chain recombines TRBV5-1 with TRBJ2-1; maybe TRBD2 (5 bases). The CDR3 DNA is TGCGCCAGCAGCACCCTGGCGGGTTTCTACAATGAGCAGTTCTTC. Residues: CASSTLAGFYNEQFF.